This T cell receptor beta chain was identified during a study of CD8 T cells in ankylosing spondylitis. Study conclusions and caveats: In ankylosing spondylitis blood, a motif of roughly eight highly homologous TCR beta variants appeared characteristic.

V was shortened by 1 base and J by 6 bases, with 7 bases between the two germline ends. The CDR3 runs to 14 residues. The germline V gene encodes CDR1 SEHNR and CDR2 FQNEAQ (reference sequence). This clonotype has a count of ten or more. Its antigen is unknown. 5'-RACE, quantitative and with molecular barcodes, yielded the TCR beta libraries. TCRdb re-analysed the 5' RACE reads in MiXCR, keeping a single row per CDR3 protein. The sample has about 220,000 distinct CDR3 sequences, approximately 7.4% seen once; the top ten hold 14%. This receptor was identified in a male donor with ankylosing spondylitis. The chain carries TRBV7-9 and TRBJ1-6; possible D gene TRBD1, 5 bases. Sequences were obtained from blood, either unsorted or a sorted T cell fraction (not recorded which). This CDR3 is CASSLGGVNSPLHF. DNA for the CDR3: TGTGCCAGCAGCTTAGGAGGGGTTAATTCACCCCTCCACTTT.